Described below is a single T cell receptor (beta chain) sequence and its context. This CDR3 region has 16 residues. Germline lookup yields CDR1 SGHNT and CDR2 YYREEE (reference sequence). The ends lost 1 base at V and 6 bases at J; junction bases unmatched: 8. In the original processing: From reference gene primer amplification, estimates of nucleated cell counts were derived. Repertoires were generated with immunoSEQ multiplex PCR, while TCRdb's copy carries only in-frame clones and drops some. V and J calls and clone size come straight from that table; D and trimming were deduced from the DNA. The sample has more than 55,000 clones, around 90% seen once. This sample was taken from a study of blood T cell repertoires in COVID-19. For the study at large: Samples taken during acute and convalescent COVID-19 were collected in the United States, Italy and Spain. PBMCs, B-cell-depleted T cells, or T cells provided the cDNA or gDNA that made up the material.

The rearrangement uses TRBV5-4 and TRBJ2-1; 9 positions agree with TRBD1. This TCR came from an elderly man with acute or convalescent COVID-19. Sample: peripheral blood. CDR3 loop: CASSLPVGQGPNEQFF. The DNA for the CDR3 is TGTGCCAGCAGCTTGCCCGTGGGACAGGGCCCCAATGAGCAGTTCTTC. The full variable domain, rest sourced from reference TRBV5-4 and TRBJ2-1, is ETGVTQSPTHLIKTRGQQVTLRCSSQSGHNTVSWYQQALGQGPQFIFQYYREEENGRGNFPPRFSGLQFPNYSSELNVNALELDDSALYLCASSLPVGQGPNEQFFGPGTRLTVL.